This TCR beta chain originates from a study of T-cell reconstitution after alpha-beta-depleted transplantation in children. This clonotype showed up just a few times. The library targeted TCRbeta and was prepared with unique molecular identifiers. TCRdb re-called the PCR reads through MiXCR, storing one row per CDR3 protein. The sample has around 380,000 distinct CDR3 sequences, roughly 10% seen once; the top ten hold 5% to 6.5%. Sequencing used PBMCs from the stem cell graft donor, obtained from the stem cell graft. The clonotype originates from a human donor who donated a stem cell graft to a child with acute myeloid leukemia.

The CDR3 bases are TGCAGTGGCTTGGATAGAGATACGCAGTATTTT. It yields the protein CSGLDRDTQYF. J is TRBJ2-3 and V is TRBV20-1; no firm D call. CDR1 is DFQATT, CDR2 SNEGSKA, per germline (reference sequence). V lost 7 bases, J lost 5 bases, and 10 bases lay in between. The CDR3 covers 11 residues.